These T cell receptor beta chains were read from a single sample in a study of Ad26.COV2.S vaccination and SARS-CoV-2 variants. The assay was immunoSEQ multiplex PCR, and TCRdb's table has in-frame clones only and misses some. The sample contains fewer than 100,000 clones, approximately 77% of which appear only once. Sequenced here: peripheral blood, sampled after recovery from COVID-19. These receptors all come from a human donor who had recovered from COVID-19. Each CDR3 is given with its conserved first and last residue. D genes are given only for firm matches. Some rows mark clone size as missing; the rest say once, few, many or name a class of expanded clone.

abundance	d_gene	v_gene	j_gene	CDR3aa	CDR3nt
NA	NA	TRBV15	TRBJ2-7	CATSPFRRGVLSYEQYF	TGTGCCACCAGCCCTTTCCGGAGAGGCGTCCTTTCCTACGAGCAGTACTTC
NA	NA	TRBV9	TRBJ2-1	CASSVGFDNEQFF	TGTGCCAGCAGCGTCGGGTTTGACAATGAGCAGTTCTTC
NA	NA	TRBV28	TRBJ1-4	CASSVRGREKLFF	TGTGCCAGCAGTGTCAGGGGTAGAGAAAAACTGTTTTTT
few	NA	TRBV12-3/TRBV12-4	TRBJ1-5	CASSETRQPQHF	TGTGCCAGCAGTGAAACACGGCAGCCCCAGCATTTT
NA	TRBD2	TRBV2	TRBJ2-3	CASSEGGLAGSRTDTQYF	TGTGCCAGCAGTGAAGGGGGACTAGCGGGAAGCCGCACAGATACGCAGTATTTT
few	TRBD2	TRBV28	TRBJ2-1	CASSYVAGYNEQFF	TGTGCCAGCAGCTACGTAGCGGGCTACAATGAGCAGTTCTTC
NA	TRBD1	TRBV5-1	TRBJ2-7	CASSPLGQEPNEQYF	TGCGCCAGCAGCCCCCTAGGACAGGAACCCAACGAGCAGTACTTC
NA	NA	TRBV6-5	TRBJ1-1	CASSYVGGTEAFF	TGTGCCAGCAGTTATGTGGGAGGCACTGAAGCTTTCTTT
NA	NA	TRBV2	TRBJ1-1	CASFLGGAVSEAFF	TGTGCCAGCTTCTTGGGGGGCGCGGTGAGTGAAGCTTTCTTT
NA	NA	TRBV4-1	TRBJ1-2	CASSQRLADEIYGYTF	TGCGCCAGCAGCCAAAGGTTGGCAGATGAGATCTATGGCTACACCTTC
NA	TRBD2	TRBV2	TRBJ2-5	CASSTSGSGRETQYF	TGTGCCAGCAGTACTAGCGGGAGTGGGCGAGAGACCCAGTACTTC
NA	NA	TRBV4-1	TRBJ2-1	CASSRPPGRESSYNEQFF	TGCGCCAGCAGCCGACCTCCCGGGCGAGAAAGCTCCTACAATGAGCAGTTCTTC
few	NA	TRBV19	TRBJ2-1	CASSIQRNEQFF	TGTGCCAGTAGTATTCAACGGAATGAGCAGTTCTTC
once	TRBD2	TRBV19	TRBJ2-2	CASSPRLAEYTGELFF	TGTGCCAGTAGTCCCCGACTAGCGGAGTACACCGGGGAGCTGTTTTTT
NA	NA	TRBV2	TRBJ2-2	CASSGQGLGELFF	TGTGCCAGCAGTGGACAAGGCCTCGGGGAGCTGTTTTTT
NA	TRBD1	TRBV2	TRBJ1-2	CASVREGASRGYTF	TGTGCCAGCGTGAGGGAGGGGGCGTCGAGAGGCTACACCTTC
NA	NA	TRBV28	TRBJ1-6	CASGRPNSPLHF	TGTGCCAGCGGGCGCCCGAATTCACCCCTCCACTTT
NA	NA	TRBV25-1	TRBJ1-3	CASSEYGNTIYF	TGTGCCAGCAGTGAATACGGAAACACCATATATTTT
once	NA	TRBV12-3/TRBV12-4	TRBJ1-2	CASSSGTRGYTF	TGTGCCAGCAGTTCCGGGACACGCGGCTACACCTTC
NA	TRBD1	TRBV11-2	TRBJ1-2	CASSRKLEGASGYTF	TGTGCCAGCAGCCGCAAACTTGAGGGGGCAAGTGGCTACACCTTC
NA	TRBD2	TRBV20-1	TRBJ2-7	CSASPGLAGVFLEQYF	TGCAGTGCTAGTCCGGGACTAGCGGGAGTCTTTCTCGAGCAGTACTTC
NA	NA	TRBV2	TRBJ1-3	CAFWTGSGNTIYF	TGTGCCTTCTGGACGGGTTCTGGAAACACCATATATTTT
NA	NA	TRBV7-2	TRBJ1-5	CASSLVGGSNQPQHF	TGTGCCAGCAGCTTAGTAGGCGGTAGCAATCAGCCCCAGCATTTT
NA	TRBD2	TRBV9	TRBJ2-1	CASSVQAGGPRNEQFF	TGTGCCAGCAGCGTTCAAGCGGGAGGGCCGAGAAATGAGCAGTTCTTC
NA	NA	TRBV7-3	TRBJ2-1	CASSPPLRGFSYNEQFF	TGTGCCAGCAGCCCCCCCCTACGGGGGTTCTCCTACAATGAGCAGTTCTTC
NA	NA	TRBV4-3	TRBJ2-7	CASSQEGDRFTVEQYF	TGCGCCAGCAGCCAAGAAGGAGACAGGTTCACGGTCGAGCAGTACTTC
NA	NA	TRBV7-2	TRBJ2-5	CASSGGLLEETQYF	TGTGCCAGCAGCGGGGGGTTGCTAGAAGAGACCCAGTACTTC
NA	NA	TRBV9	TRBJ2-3	CASSTDSPDTQYF	TGTGCCAGCAGCACGGACAGTCCAGATACGCAGTATTTT
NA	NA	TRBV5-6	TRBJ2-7	CASSFSAYEQYF	TGTGCCAGCAGCTTCTCGGCCTACGAGCAGTACTTC
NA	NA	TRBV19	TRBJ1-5	CASSTQSNPGNQPQHF	TGTGCCAGTAGCACACAGTCAAACCCGGGCAATCAGCCCCAGCATTTT
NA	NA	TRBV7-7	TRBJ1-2	CASSALWTTIANGYTF	TGTGCCAGCAGCGCCCTCTGGACCACTATCGCGAATGGCTACACCTTC
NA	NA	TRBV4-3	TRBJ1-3	CASSQDPQGTGNTIYF	TGCGCCAGCAGCCAAGATCCCCAGGGAACCGGAAACACCATATATTTT
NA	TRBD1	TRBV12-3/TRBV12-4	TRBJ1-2	CASSKQGARGYTF	TGTGCCAGCAGTAAACAGGGGGCGCGAGGCTACACCTTC
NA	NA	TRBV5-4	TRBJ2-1	CASSTAGGANNEQFF	TGTGCCAGCAGCACAGCGGGCGGGGCTAACAATGAGCAGTTCTTC
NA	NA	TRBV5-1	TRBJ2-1	CASMAPSYNEQFF	TGCGCCAGCATGGCCCCCTCCTACAATGAGCAGTTCTTC
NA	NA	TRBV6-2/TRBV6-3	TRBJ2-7	CASSYDEAYEQYF	TGTGCCAGCAGTTACGACGAGGCTTACGAGCAGTACTTC
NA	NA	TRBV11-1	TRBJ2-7	CASSPPWGEQYF	TGTGCCAGCAGCCCACCGTGGGGCGAGCAGTACTTC
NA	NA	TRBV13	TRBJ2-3	CASSLDRRAGQYF	TGTGCCAGCAGCTTAGACCGACGGGCGGGGCAGTATTTT
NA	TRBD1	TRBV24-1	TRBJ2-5	CATAPRQGTEFKETQYF	TGTGCCACAGCACCCCGGCAAGGGACAGAATTTAAAGAGACCCAGTACTTC
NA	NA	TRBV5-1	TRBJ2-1	CASSLGWIEEQFF	TGCGCCAGCAGCTTAGGGTGGATCGAAGAGCAGTTCTTC
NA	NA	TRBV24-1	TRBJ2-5	CATSGDLGTQYF	TGTGCCACCAGTGGGGATTTGGGGACCCAGTACTTC
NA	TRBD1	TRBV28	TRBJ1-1	CASSLGQGLRGNTEAFF	TGTGCCAGCAGTCTAGGACAGGGCCTACGAGGGAACACTGAAGCTTTCTTT
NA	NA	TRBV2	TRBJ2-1	CASETNEQFF	TGTGCCAGCGAAACGAATGAGCAGTTCTTC
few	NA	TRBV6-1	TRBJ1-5	CASSEIDSNQPQHF	TGTGCCAGCAGTGAAATCGACAGCAATCAGCCCCAGCATTTT
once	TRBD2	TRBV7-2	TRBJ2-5	CASSLVQREGWETQYF	TGTGCCAGCAGCTTAGTCCAGCGGGAGGGTTGGGAGACCCAGTACTTC
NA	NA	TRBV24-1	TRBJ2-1	CATSGDTGSEQFF	TGTGCCACCAGTGGGGACACAGGGAGTGAGCAGTTCTTC
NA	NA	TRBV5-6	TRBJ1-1	CASSRTANTEAFF	TGTGCCAGCAGCCGGACAGCGAACACTGAAGCTTTCTTT
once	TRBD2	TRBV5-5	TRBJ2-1	CASSFTLAGHPTYNEQFF	TGTGCCAGCAGCTTTACGCTAGCGGGCCACCCAACCTACAATGAGCAGTTCTTC
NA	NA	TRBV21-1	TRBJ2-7	CASSKHEQGSLQDEQYF	TGTGCCAGCAGCAAACACGAACAGGGAAGCCTTCAGGACGAGCAGTACTTC
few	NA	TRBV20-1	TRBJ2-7	CSASLRGYEQYF	TGCAGTGCTAGTCTCCGGGGCTACGAGCAGTACTTC
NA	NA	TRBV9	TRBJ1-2	CASSVEGGNGYTF	TGTGCCAGCAGCGTTGAGGGGGGTAATGGCTACACCTTC
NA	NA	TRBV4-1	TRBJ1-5	CASSQEGGGIPNQPQHF	TGCGCCAGCAGCCAAGAGGGGGGAGGGATCCCCAATCAGCCCCAGCATTTT
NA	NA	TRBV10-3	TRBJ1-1	CAISRDPNTEAFF	TGTGCCATCAGCCGGGACCCCAACACTGAAGCTTTCTTT